Below, one T cell receptor beta chain is given with its context. Its antigen is as yet unknown. The sample is drawn from a study of T cells in Graves' hyperthyroidism and ophthalmopathy. Study-wide results and caveats: The blood repertoire included most of the expanded thyroid clonotypes above 0.001.

Researchers took RNA transcripts and amplified the TCR beta CDR3 regions from them. Primed by the HTBI set, a first-round RT-PCR was run on the TCR CDR3. TCRdb itself ran the multiplex PCR reads through MiXCR, one entry per CDR3 protein. The profile covers under 750,000 distinct CDR3 sequences, with about 17% appearing a single time and 16% taken by the ten largest. This CDR3 region has 16 residues. V was shortened by 1 base and J by 3 bases, with 16 bases between the two germline ends. The germline gives CDR1 MGHRA, CDR2 YSYEKL. Patients were aged 18 to 65, had disease duration under 2 months, and had newly diagnosed hyperthyroidism. Thyroid ultrasound, orbital computed tomography, clinical symptoms, and serum thyroxine and TRAb underpinned diagnoses. Blood was sampled at initial diagnosis of hyperthyroidism, prior to onset of any ophthalmopathy symptoms.

The rearrangement uses TRBV4-1 and TRBJ2-7; no definite D call. The sample comprised blood. This sequence was found in a woman aged 45-59 years with Graves' hyperthyroidism that later progressed to Graves' ophthalmopathy. The CDR3 DNA reads TGCGCCAGCAGCCAAGGAGTTGACTCCAGCCTCTACGAGCAGTACTTC. Its protein product is CASSQGVDSSLYEQYF.